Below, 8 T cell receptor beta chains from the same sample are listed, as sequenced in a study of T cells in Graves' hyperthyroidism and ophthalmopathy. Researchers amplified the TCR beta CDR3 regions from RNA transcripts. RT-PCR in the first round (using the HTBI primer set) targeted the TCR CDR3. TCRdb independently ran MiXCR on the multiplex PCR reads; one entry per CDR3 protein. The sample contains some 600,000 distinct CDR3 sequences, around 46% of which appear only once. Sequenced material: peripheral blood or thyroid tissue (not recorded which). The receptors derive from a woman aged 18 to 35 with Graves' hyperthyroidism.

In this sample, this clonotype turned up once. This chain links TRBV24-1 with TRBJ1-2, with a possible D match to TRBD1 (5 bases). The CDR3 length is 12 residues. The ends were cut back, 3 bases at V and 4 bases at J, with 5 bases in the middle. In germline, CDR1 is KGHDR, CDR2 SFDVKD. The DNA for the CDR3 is TGTGCCACCAGTGATGGGGGCTATGGCTACACCTTC. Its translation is CATSDGGYGYTF.

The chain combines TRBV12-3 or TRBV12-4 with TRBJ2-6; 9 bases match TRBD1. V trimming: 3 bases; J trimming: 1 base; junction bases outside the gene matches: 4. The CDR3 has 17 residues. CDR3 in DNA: TGTGCCAGCAGTTTTGGGACAGGGTTTTCTGGGGCCAACGTCCTGACTTTC. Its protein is CASSFGTGFSGANVLTF.

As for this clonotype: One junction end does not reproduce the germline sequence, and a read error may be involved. Here the CDR3 reads CATSDPSF. The CDR3, as DNA: TGTGCCACCAGTGATCCAAGCTTC. The chain couples TRBV24-1 to TRBJ2-5; D gene ambiguous. The CDR3 has 8 amino acids. CDR1 is KGHDR and CDR2 is SFDVKD in the germline V gene.

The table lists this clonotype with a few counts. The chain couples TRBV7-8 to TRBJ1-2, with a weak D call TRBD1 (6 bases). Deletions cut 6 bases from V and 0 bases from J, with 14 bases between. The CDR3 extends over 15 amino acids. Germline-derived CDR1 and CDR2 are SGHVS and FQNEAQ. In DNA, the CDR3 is TGTGCCAGCAGGGCCAGCAGGACAGCTAACTATGGCTACACCTTC. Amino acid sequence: CASRASRTANYGYTF. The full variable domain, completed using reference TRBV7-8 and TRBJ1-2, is GAGVSQSPRYKVAKRGQDVALRCDPISGHVSLFWYQQALGQGPEFLTYFQNEAQLDKSGLPSDRFFAERPEGSVSTLKIQRTQQEDSAVYLCASRASRTANYGYTFGSGTRLTVV.

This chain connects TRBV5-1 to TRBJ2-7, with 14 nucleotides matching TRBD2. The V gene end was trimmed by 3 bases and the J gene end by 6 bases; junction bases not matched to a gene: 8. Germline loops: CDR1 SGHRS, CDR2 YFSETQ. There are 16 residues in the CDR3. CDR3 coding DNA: TGCGCCAGCAGCTCCACGGGGACTAGCGGGAGAGGCGAGCAGTACTTC. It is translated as CASSSTGTSGRGEQYF.

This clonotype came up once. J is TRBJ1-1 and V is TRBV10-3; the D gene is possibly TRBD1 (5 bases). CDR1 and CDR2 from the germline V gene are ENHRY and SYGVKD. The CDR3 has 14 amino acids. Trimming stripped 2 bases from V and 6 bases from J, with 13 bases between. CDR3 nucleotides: TGTGCCATCAGTGAGGACAGTCGAACGGCTGAAGCTTTCTTT. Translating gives CAISEDSRTAEAFF.

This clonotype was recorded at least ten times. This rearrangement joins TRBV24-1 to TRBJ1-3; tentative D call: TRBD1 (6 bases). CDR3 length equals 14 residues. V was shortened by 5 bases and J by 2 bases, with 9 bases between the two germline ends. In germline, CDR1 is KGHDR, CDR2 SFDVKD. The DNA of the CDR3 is TGTGCCACCAGTGGGACAGACACTGGAAACACCATATATTTT. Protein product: CATSGTDTGNTIYF.

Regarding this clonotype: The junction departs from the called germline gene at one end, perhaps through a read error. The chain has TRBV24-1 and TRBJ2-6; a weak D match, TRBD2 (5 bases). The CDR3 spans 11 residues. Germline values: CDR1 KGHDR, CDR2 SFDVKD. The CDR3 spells CATSDELGAAF. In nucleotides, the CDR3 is TGTGCCACCAGTGATGAACTAGGAGCAGCTTTC.